Reported below is one T cell receptor beta chain. In the source study's methods: Amplified reference gene primers provided the basis for estimating nucleated cell counts. The assay was immunoSEQ multiplex PCR, and TCRdb's table has in-frame clones only and misses some. V, J and clone size reflect that table, while D and trimming were determined from the DNA. Of some 390,000 clones detected, 85% to 90% appear once; the ten largest clones hold 1.1%. CDR1 SGHRS and CDR2 YFSETQ come from the germline V gene. CDR3 length: 14 residues. Trimming stripped 3 bases from V and 5 bases from J, with 13 bases between. This record comes from a study of blood T cell repertoires in COVID-19.

The receptor's source is a man aged 30 to 39 who had recovered from COVID-19. This rearrangement joins TRBV5-1 to TRBJ2-3, with no clear D. The source material was PBMCs or T cells enriched from blood (not recorded which). This chain's CDR3 is CASSSASARDTQYF. CDR3 sequence (DNA): TGCGCCAGCAGCTCCGCTTCGGCTAGAGATACGCAGTATTTT.